A single sample is the source of the 21 T cell receptor beta chains below, sequenced in a study of cytomegalovirus exposure and HLA in healthy donors (dated by TCRdb to about 2017). The library was built by means of the immunoSEQ multiplex PCR assay. TCRdb holds this immuneACCESS table with in-frame rearrangements only. Some clones are missing; in checked studies, unresolved V genes explain under half, and the rest has no known cause. The sample records around 150,000 clones, about 80% of which are singletons. Of the sample, about 27% falls within the top ten clones. The sequenced sample was PBMCs. These receptors came from a man aged 25 to 45 in good health and CMV-seropositive.

This clone has just one count. The CDR3 bases are TGTGCCAGCAGCTTGACTCAGGGGAACACCGGGGAGCTGTTTTTT. It yields the protein CASSLTQGNTGELFF. The gene calls are TRBV7-3 and TRBJ2-2, with D possibly matching TRBD1 (5 bases). Trimming stripped 3 bases from V and 1 base from J, with 9 bases between. Looked up from germline, CDR1 is SGHTA and CDR2 is FQGTGA. This CDR3 is 15 amino acids long. The entire variable domain, with the rest obtained from reference TRBV7-3 and TRBJ2-2, is as follows: GAGVSQTPSNKVTEKGKYVELRCDPISGHTALYWYRQSLGQGPEFLIYFQGTGAADDSGLPNDRFFAVRPEGSVSTLKIQRTERGDSAVYLCASSLTQGNTGELFFGEGSRLTVL.

V is TRBV18 and J is TRBJ2-3; the D gene is possibly TRBD2 (6 bases). This CDR3 region has 16 residues. V gave up 1 base and J gave up 0 bases, with 11 bases separating them. Germline V gives CDR1 KGHSH, CDR2 LQKENI. The CDR3 bases are TGTGCCAGCTCACCACTCCGGGAGCGAAGCACAGATACGCAGTATTTT. This codes for CASSPLRERSTDTQYF.

The chain uses TRBV5-4 and TRBJ1-2; D remains unclear. The CDR3 spans 15 residues. Germline CDR1 and CDR2: SGHNT and YYREEE (reference sequence). V was trimmed by 2 bases and J by 5 bases, leaving 16 bases between them. CDR3 in amino acids: CASSFSPISSYGYTF. CDR3 nucleotides: TGTGCCAGCAGCTTTTCCCCTATTTCTTCTTATGGCTACACCTTC.

The chain links TRBV9 to TRBJ1-4, with D possibly TRBD1 on 6 matching bases. The CDR3 spans 16 residues. V dropped 2 bases and J dropped 0 bases, with 11 bases sitting between them. CDR1 is SGDLS, CDR2 YYNGEE, per germline. DNA for the CDR3: TGTGCCAGCAGCGTGGGAGGGGGTACAACTAATGAAAAACTGTTTTTT. Amino acid sequence: CASSVGGGTTNEKLFF.

V is TRBV5-1 and J is TRBJ1-5; 10 bases align to TRBD1. The V segment lost 4 bases and the J segment 7 bases; nucleotides outside the gene matches: 5. This CDR3 is built from 14 residues. The germline V gene encodes CDR1 SGHRS and CDR2 YFSETQ. The CDR3 DNA follows: TGCGCCAGCAGCCCGGACAGGGGGGAACAGCCCCAGCATTTT. This encodes CASSPDRGEQPQHF.

The chain joins TRBV6-6 to TRBJ2-3, with 7 positions matching TRBD2. CDR3 length equals 15 residues. Per the germline V gene, CDR1 is MNHNY and CDR2 is SVGAGI (reference sequence). The J segment lost 2 bases and the V segment lost 2 bases, leaving 4 bases of the junction unmatched. CDR3 DNA sequence: TGTGCCAGCAGTTACCGAGCGGGGCCCACAGATACGCAGTATTTT. Its protein is CASSYRAGPTDTQYF.

V and J are TRBV5-4 and TRBJ2-1; 10 bases are a match to TRBD2. V was pared by 1 base and J by 6 bases, with 10 bases of the junction left unmatched. Germline lookup yields CDR1 SGHNT and CDR2 YYREEE (reference sequence). This CDR3 spans 17 amino acids. The CDR3 DNA is TGTGCCAGCAGCTTGCCTCCTCTAGCGGGAGTCGGCAATGAGCAGTTCTTC. This sequence encodes CASSLPPLAGVGNEQFF.

This clone came up a few times. V and J are TRBV30 and TRBJ1-1; the D gene is possibly TRBD1 (5 bases). Trimming shortened V by 3 bases and J by 1 base, and 12 bases separated the two germline ends. The CDR3 has 14 residues. CDR1 is GTSNPN and CDR2 is SVGIG in the germline V gene (reference sequence). The CDR3 loop reads CAWRNRTRNTEAFF. DNA of the CDR3: TGTGCCTGGAGGAACAGGACCCGGAACACTGAAGCTTTCTTT. Combining the CDR3 with reference TRBV30 and TRBJ1-1 gives the whole variable domain SQTIHQWPATLVQPVGSPLSLECTVEGTSNPNLYWYRQAAGRGLQLLFYSVGIGQISSEVPQNLSASRPQDRQFILSSKKLLLSDSGFYLCAWRNRTRNTEAFFGQGTRLTVV.

This chain joins TRBV2 and TRBJ2-5, with 10 bases that match TRBD2. CDR1 SNHLY and CDR2 FYNNEI come from the germline V gene. V shed 3 bases and J 4 bases; nucleotides not matched to a gene: 5. The CDR3 loop spans 15 amino acids. CDR3 sequence (DNA): TGTGCCAGCAGTGAGGCTAGCGGGAGCAGAGAGACCCAGTACTTC. Residues: CASSEASGSRETQYF.

The genes are TRBV27 and TRBJ1-6; D remains ambiguous. Germline loops: CDR1 MNHEY, CDR2 SMNVEV (reference sequence). V lost 5 bases to trimming and J lost 10 bases, with 12 bases between them. This CDR3 is 13 amino acids long. The CDR3 spells CASSPLVVSPLHF. The CDR3 bases are TGTGCCAGCAGTCCCCTTGTCGTATCACCCCTCCACTTT.

This clone was found once. The chain uses TRBV7-8 and TRBJ2-3; 11 bases fit TRBD2. After removal of 0 bases from V and 2 bases from J, the junction contained 10 bases not matched to a gene. Germline lookup yields CDR1 SGHVS and CDR2 FQNEAQ. This CDR3 is built from 19 residues. The CDR3 reads CASSLALRIAGGNTDTQYF. CDR3 in DNA: TGTGCCAGCAGCTTAGCGCTTAGGATAGCGGGGGGGAACACAGATACGCAGTATTTT.

The chain couples TRBV29-1 to TRBJ1-1; tentative D call: TRBD1 (6 bases). From germline, CDR1 is SQVTM and CDR2 ANQGSEA. This CDR3 has 14 residues. V lost 4 bases, J lost 8 bases, and 20 bases lay in between. The CDR3 coding sequence is TGCAGCGTTGCCGCCTGGGGCCGGACAGCGGAAGCTTTCTTT. Protein product: CSVAAWGRTAEAFF. Combining the CDR3 with reference TRBV29-1 and TRBJ1-1 gives the whole variable domain SAVISQKPSRDICQRGTSLTIQCQVDSQVTMMFWYRQQPGQSLTLIATANQGSEATYESGFVIDKFPISRPNLTFSTLTVSNMSPEDSSIYLCSVAAWGRTAEAFFGQGTRLTVV.

The CDR3 DNA reads TGTGCCTGGACAGGGGGCGGATGGGCTTTCTTT. It yields the protein CAWTGGGWAFF. The chain joins TRBV30 to TRBJ1-1; TRBD1 aligns across 8 bases. The CDR3 has 11 amino acids. V trimming: 4 bases; J trimming: 11 bases; junction bases outside the gene matches: 6. The germline V gene encodes CDR1 GTSNPN and CDR2 SVGIG (reference sequence).

This clone was found once. The CDR3 DNA reads TGTGCCAGCAGCGGCGGGAGTGCAGATACGCAGTATTTT. It encodes CASSGGSADTQYF. The V gene is TRBV6-7, the J gene TRBJ2-3, with TRBD2 matching 7 bases. TRBV6-7 is an open reading frame, and its role is uncertain. V lost 6 bases to trimming and J lost 4 bases; unmatched junction nucleotides: 4. CDR3 length: 13 amino acids.

The chain is built from TRBV6-5 and TRBJ2-7; 7 bases are shared with TRBD1. J gave up 2 bases and V 0 bases, and 4 bases lay outside the gene matches. Germline loops: CDR1 MNHEY, CDR2 SVGAGI. There are 15 residues in the CDR3. The CDR3 here is CASSYSGQEPYEQYF. The CDR3 region has the DNA TGTGCCAGCAGTTACTCCGGACAGGAGCCCTACGAGCAGTACTTC.

V and J are TRBV30 and TRBJ2-5; 8 bases match TRBD1. V lost 0 bases, J lost 10 bases, and 4 bases stayed unmatched. CDR3 length: 12 amino acids. Per germline, CDR1 GTSNPN and CDR2 SVGIG (reference sequence). CDR3 bases: TGTGCCTGGAGTGTACGACAGGGGTTCCAGTACTTC. It translates to CAWSVRQGFQYF.

The chain uses TRBV30 and TRBJ1-5; TRBD1 might be the D (6 bases). Germline values: CDR1 GTSNPN, CDR2 SVGIG (reference sequence). The CDR3 totals 14 residues. Trimming took off 3 bases at V and 1 base at J, with 10 bases between the two ends. DNA for the CDR3: TGTGCCTGGAGACCAGGGGCGAGCAATCAGCCCCAGCATTTT. Translated: CAWRPGASNQPQHF.

The gene calls are TRBV2 and TRBJ1-1, with TRBD1 matching 8 bases. J lost 3 bases, V lost 4 bases, and 16 bases had no gene match. The CDR3 has 18 residues. In germline, CDR1 is SNHLY, CDR2 FYNNEI. DNA for the CDR3: TGTGCCAGCAGTGTATCCGGTGGACAGGGAAATTTCGACACTGAAGCTTTCTTT. Translated, it gives CASSVSGGQGNFDTEAFF.

The rearrangement joins TRBV20-1 to TRBJ2-7; unclear D gene. Between the trimmed V and J ends, which lost 6 bases and 2 bases, there was a span of 8 bases. This CDR3 contains 11 residues. The germline V gene has CDR1 DFQATT and CDR2 SNEGSKA (reference sequence). The CDR3 region has the DNA TGCAGTGCGCACGGTGCCTACGAGCAGTACTTC. As protein: CSAHGAYEQYF.

The V and J genes are TRBV9 and TRBJ1-2; TRBD1 agrees at 7 bases. The CDR3 consists of 15 residues. Germline-derived CDR1 and CDR2 are SGDLS and YYNGEE. V was pared by 3 bases and J by 4 bases, with 9 bases of the junction left unmatched. This CDR3 reads CASSAFGTVSYGYTF. For the CDR3, the DNA is TGTGCCAGCAGCGCGTTCGGGACAGTTAGCTATGGCTACACCTTC.

The J gene is TRBJ2-7, the V gene TRBV5-1, with 9 bases that match TRBD1. The germline gives CDR1 SGHRS, CDR2 YFSETQ. With 4 bases clipped from V and 10 bases from J, the junction kept 12 bases outside the gene matches. The CDR3 has 14 amino acids. CDR3 region: CASSPGQGHAGQYF. DNA of the CDR3: TGCGCCAGCAGCCCGGGACAGGGTCATGCGGGCCAGTACTTC.